One T cell receptor (beta chain) is described in this entry. The record originates from a study of blood T cell repertoires in COVID-19. Original processing notes: It was from reference gene primer amplification that nucleated cell counts were estimated. Assay used: immunoSEQ multiplex PCR; TCRdb lists only in-frame clones, some missing. For V, J and clone size, that table is used; D and trimming come from the DNA. The sample has about 220,000 clones, around 86% seen once. V was clipped by 7 bases and J by 10 bases; unmatched bases: 1. The CDR3 spans 11 residues. The source material was peripheral blood. The gene calls are TRBV12-3 or TRBV12-4 and TRBJ2-1, with 10 bases lining up with TRBD2. The TCR was taken from a woman in her 30s who had recovered from COVID-19. The CDR3 sequence: CASMTSGEQFF. The CDR3 DNA follows: TGTGCCAGCATGACTAGCGGGGAGCAGTTCTTC.